One and the same sample provided the 17 T cell receptor beta chains below, sequenced in a study of prognosis after radiotherapy for stage I lung cancer. The authors amplified TCR beta CDR3 from genomic DNA using two-round multiplex PCR. First-round PCR used primers specific to each TRBV and TRBJ gene. TCRdb re-called the multiplex PCR reads with MiXCR, one entry per CDR3 protein. The sample lists under 55,000 distinct CDR3 sequences, approximately 30% seen once, with 9.2% in the top ten. This specimen was PBMCs, taken before or after stereotactic body radiation therapy (not recorded which). Receptor source: a donor of 50 years or more with non-small cell lung cancer.

In the case of this clonotype: Just one base apart from a much larger clone, this may be a read error. V is TRBV29-1 and J is TRBJ2-2; D is possibly TRBD2 (7 bases). V gave up 7 bases and J gave up 4 bases, with 28 bases separating them. The CDR3 has 18 residues. Germline V gene data show CDR1 as SQVTM and CDR2 as ANQGSEA. The CDR3 sequence: CSDRGAVSLLVVTGELFF. The CDR3 nucleotides are TGCAGCGACCGGGGGGCAGTATCCTTACTAGTGGTCACCGGGGAGCTGTTTTTT.

This clonotype was recorded at least ten times. The V and J genes are TRBV7-9 and TRBJ2-7; no clear D. Germline CDR1 and CDR2: SEHNR and FQNEAQ (reference sequence). The CDR3 sequence is 15 residues long. Trimming removed 5 bases at V and 3 bases at J, with 17 bases between. CDR3 loop: CASSAQIAGVYEQYF. The CDR3 nucleotides read TGTGCCAGCAGCGCCCAGATTGCAGGAGTCTACGAGCAGTACTTC.

This clonotype has a count of ten or more. This rearrangement joins TRBV12-3 or TRBV12-4 to TRBJ1-5; possibly TRBD1 for D (6 bases). CDR3 length equals 16 residues. V was pared by 4 bases and J by 2 bases, with 15 bases between. CDR3 in DNA: TGTGCCAGCAGTTCGGGCAGGGGAGATGGCAATCAGCCCCAGCATTTT. Its translation is CASSSGRGDGNQPQHF.

Remarks on this clonotype: A read error may explain this, as a much larger clone is one base away. This sequence joins TRBV6-2 or TRBV6-3 and TRBJ1-1; D gene unclear. Germline values: CDR1 MNHEY, CDR2 SVGEGT. This CDR3 contains 16 residues. V lost 2 bases, J lost 1 base, and 14 bases lay in between. Here the CDR3 reads CASSYSDLRGNTEAFF. DNA for the CDR3: TGTGCCAGCAGTTACAGCGACCTTCGGGGGAACACTGAAGCTTTCTTT.

At least ten counts were recorded for this clonotype. The gene calls are TRBV7-8 and TRBJ1-5; D unclear. Germline assignment: CDR1 SGHVS and CDR2 FQNEAQ. Trimming removed 4 bases from V and 7 bases from J, with 8 bases in between. The CDR3 is 12 amino acids. This chain's CDR3 is CASSSYGQPQHF. Written as DNA, the CDR3 is TGTGCCAGCAGCTCTTACGGGCAGCCCCAGCATTTT.

As to this clonotype: A read error is possible here, since a much larger clone lies one base away. Here the CDR3 omits its conserved ending phenylalanine or tryptophan, so a read error is the likely source. The V call is TRBV7-6, the J call TRBJ1-1; TRBD1 might be the D (6 bases). Looked up from germline, CDR1 is SGHVS and CDR2 is FNYEAQ. The CDR3 runs to 15 residues. V lost 1 base and J 6 bases, leaving 15 bases between the germline ends. CDR3 in amino acids: CASSLVEGGESEAFL. For the CDR3, the DNA is TGTGCCAGCAGCTTAGTCGAAGGGGGAGAGTCTGAAGCTTTCCTT.

This clonotype was seen ten or more times. The rearrangement links TRBV6-1 to TRBJ1-2; D remains unclear. CDR1 MNHNS and CDR2 SASEGT come from the germline V gene. The CDR3 contains 14 residues. V lost 6 bases to trimming and J lost 2 bases, with 13 bases between them. The CDR3 spells CASSPDHRNYGYTF. The CDR3 DNA reads as TGTGCCAGCAGCCCGGACCATAGAAACTATGGCTACACCTTC.

This clonotype is labeled medium-sized (0.01 to 0.1%). The chain is built from TRBV6-4 and TRBJ2-2; D gene uncertain. Germline CDR1 reads MRHNA; CDR2 reads SNTAGT. Trimming cost V 3 bases and J 7 bases, with 12 bases left between them. The CDR3 is 14 amino acids. This chain's CDR3 is CASSEGVVSGELFF. The CDR3 DNA reads TGTGCCAGCAGTGAAGGAGTCGTTAGCGGGGAGCTGTTTTTT.

This clonotype showed up many times. The J gene is TRBJ2-5, the V gene TRBV20-1; D remains unclear. This CDR3 comprises 13 residues. The V end was cut by 6 bases, the J end by 2 bases, with 13 bases between. Germline loops: CDR1 DFQATT, CDR2 SNEGSKA (reference sequence). CDR3 sequence (DNA): TGCAGTGCCAGGCCGACGGGTCAAGAGACCCAGTACTTC. This encodes CSARPTGQETQYF.

The chain combines TRBV6-5 with TRBJ2-1; a possible D gene is TRBD2 (5 bases). The V gene lost 2 bases and the J gene lost 14 bases, with 13 bases spanning the gap. Germline V lookup: CDR1 MNHEY, CDR2 SVGAGI. There are 12 residues in the CDR3. CDR3 in amino acids: CASSYGLSGKFF. Here the CDR3 DNA reads TGTGCCAGCAGTTACGGCCTCTCGGGGAAGTTCTTC.

Concerning this clonotype: With a far larger clone one base away, a read error is the likely cause. The CDR3, as DNA: TGTGCCAGCATCAGAAGACAGGGGGATCGAACCGGGGAGCTGTTTTTT. Residues: CASIRRQGDRTGELFF. V and J are TRBV7-9 and TRBJ2-2; 9 nucleotides align to TRBD1. CDR3 length: 16 amino acids. With 7 bases clipped from V and 5 bases from J, the junction kept 11 bases outside the gene matches. The germline V gene has CDR1 SEHNR and CDR2 FQNEAQ (reference sequence).

This clonotype has just one count. J is TRBJ2-2 and V is TRBV2; 7 bases agree with TRBD2. With V trimmed by 5 bases and J by 5 bases, 5 bases remained unmatched. The V gene's germline CDR1 is SNHLY and CDR2 FYNNEI. This CDR3 region has 14 residues. CDR3 sequence (DNA): TGTGCCAGCAGTCACGGGAGGAGGACCGGGGAGCTGTTTTTT. This encodes CASSHGRRTGELFF.

This clonotype showed up many times. The chain is built from TRBV18 and TRBJ2-7, with D hard to call. The CDR3 is 11 residues long. V was clipped by 6 bases and J by 0 bases, with 3 bases between them. Germline V lookup: CDR1 KGHSH, CDR2 LQKENI. CDR3 coding DNA: TGTGCCAGCTCTCGCTCCTACGAGCAGTACTTC. Translated, it gives CASSRSYEQYF.

This clonotype has a single count. One base separates it from a far larger clone, so it is likely a read error. The V and J genes are TRBV7-9 and TRBJ2-3, with D perhaps given as TRBD1 or TRBD2 (6 bases each). Per the germline V gene, CDR1 is SEHNR and CDR2 is FQNEAQ (reference sequence). This CDR3 spans 16 amino acids. Trimming left V 1 base short and J 6 bases short, with 17 bases between. The CDR3 here is CASSLGAIGGRDTQYF. The CDR3 nucleotides read TGTGCCAGCAGCTTAGGTGCTATCGGGGGCAGGGATACGCAGTATTTT.

J is TRBJ2-1 and V is TRBV20-1, with D tentatively TRBD2 (5 bases). Germline V lookup: CDR1 DFQATT, CDR2 SNEGSKA (reference sequence). Trimming removed 7 bases from V and 1 base from J, with 14 bases in between. CDR3 size: 14 residues. The DNA for the CDR3 is TGCAGTGGGACTGGGTGCAGATCCTACAATGAGCAGTTCTTC. As protein: CSGTGCRSYNEQFF.

This clonotype has ten or more counts. This CDR3 is CASSPGGADTEAFF. Here the CDR3 DNA reads TGCGCCAGCAGCCCAGGGGGGGCGGACACTGAAGCTTTCTTT. The V gene is TRBV5-1, the J gene TRBJ1-1; 7 bases line up with TRBD1. CDR1 is SGHRS, CDR2 YFSETQ, per germline. Unmatched junction bases numbered 6, after V lost 4 bases and J lost 3 bases. The CDR3 has 14 residues.

In the case of this clonotype: This probably arose from a read error, given a far larger clone one base away. The V and J genes are TRBV3-1 and TRBJ2-7; no reliable D call. The J call may be in error: the DNA end matches TRBJ2-3 better. This CDR3 contains 15 residues. From germline, CDR1 is LGHDT and CDR2 YNNKEL (reference sequence). The CDR3 DNA reads TGTGACAGCAGCCAAGATCGTCCCACCCACTATACGCAGTATTTT. It translates to CDSSQDRPTHYTQYF.